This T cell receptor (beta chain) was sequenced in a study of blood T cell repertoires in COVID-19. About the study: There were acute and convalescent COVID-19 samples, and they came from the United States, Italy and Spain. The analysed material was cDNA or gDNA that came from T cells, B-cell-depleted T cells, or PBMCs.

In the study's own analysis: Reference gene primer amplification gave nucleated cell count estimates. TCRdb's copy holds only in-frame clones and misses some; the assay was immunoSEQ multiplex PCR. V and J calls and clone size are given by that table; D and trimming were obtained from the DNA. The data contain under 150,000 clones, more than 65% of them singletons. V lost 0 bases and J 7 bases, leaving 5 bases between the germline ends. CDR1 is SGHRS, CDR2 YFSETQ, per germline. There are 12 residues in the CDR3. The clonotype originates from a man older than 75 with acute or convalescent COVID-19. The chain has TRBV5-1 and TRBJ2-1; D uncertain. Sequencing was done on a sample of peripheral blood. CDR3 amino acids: CASSLDGNEQFF. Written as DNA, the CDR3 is TGCGCCAGCAGCTTGGACGGGAATGAGCAGTTCTTC. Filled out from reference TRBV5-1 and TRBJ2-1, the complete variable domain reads KAGVTQTPRYLIKTRGQQVTLSCSPISGHRSVSWYQQTPGQGLQFLFEYFSETQRNKGNFPGRFSGRQFSNSRSEMNVSTLELGDSALYLCASSLDGNEQFFGPGTRLTVL.